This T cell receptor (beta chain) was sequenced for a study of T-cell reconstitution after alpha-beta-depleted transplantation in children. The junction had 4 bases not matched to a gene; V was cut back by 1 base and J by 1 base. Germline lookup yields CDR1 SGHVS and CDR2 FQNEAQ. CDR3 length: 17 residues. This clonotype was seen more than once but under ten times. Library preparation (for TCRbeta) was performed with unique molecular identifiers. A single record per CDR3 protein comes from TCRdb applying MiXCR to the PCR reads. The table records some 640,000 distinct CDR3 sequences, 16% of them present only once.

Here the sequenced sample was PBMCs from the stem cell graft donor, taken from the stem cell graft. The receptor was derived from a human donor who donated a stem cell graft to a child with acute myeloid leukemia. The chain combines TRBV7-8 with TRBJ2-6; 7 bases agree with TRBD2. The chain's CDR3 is CASSLVAGVSGANVLTF. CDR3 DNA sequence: TGTGCCAGCAGCTTAGTGGCGGGGGTGTCTGGGGCCAACGTCCTGACTTTC.